This T cell receptor beta chain was retrieved from a study of T cell changes during pregnancy in multiple sclerosis. Trimming cost V 6 bases and J 8 bases, with 19 bases left between them. Germline V gene sequence: CDR1 MNHEY, CDR2 SMNVEV (reference sequence). The CDR3 is made up of 15 amino acids. Profiling relied on immunoSEQ multiplex PCR, and the TCRdb table lists in-frame clones only, not all of them. The sample holds roughly 100,000 clones; around 92% are singletons and the top ten take approximately 1.6%. The rearrangement links TRBV27 to TRBJ2-2; D perhaps matches TRBD1 (5 bases). This sequence was found in a female donor in good health, enrolled as a control in a pregnancy study. The starting material was peripheral blood, obtained after pregnancy. In DNA form, the CDR3 reads TGTGCCAGCAGCTGGAGCCAGGGTACGGCTGGGGAGCTGTTTTTT. It codes for CASSWSQGTAGELFF.